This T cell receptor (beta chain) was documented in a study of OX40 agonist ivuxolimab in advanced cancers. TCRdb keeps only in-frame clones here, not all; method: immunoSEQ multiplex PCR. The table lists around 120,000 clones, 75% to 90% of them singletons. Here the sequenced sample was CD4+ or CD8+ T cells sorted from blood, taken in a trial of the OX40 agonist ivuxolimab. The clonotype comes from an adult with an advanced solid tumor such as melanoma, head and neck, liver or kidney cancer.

CDR3 loop: CAGGQMNTEAFF. The CDR3 nucleotides read TGTGCCGGGGGACAGATGAACACTGAAGCTTTCTTT. This sequence joins TRBV30 and TRBJ1-1; 7 bases are shared with TRBD1. CDR1 and CDR2 from the germline V gene are GTSNPN and SVGIG (reference sequence). The CDR3 has 12 amino acids. V shed 8 bases and J 0 bases; nucleotides not matched to a gene: 3.